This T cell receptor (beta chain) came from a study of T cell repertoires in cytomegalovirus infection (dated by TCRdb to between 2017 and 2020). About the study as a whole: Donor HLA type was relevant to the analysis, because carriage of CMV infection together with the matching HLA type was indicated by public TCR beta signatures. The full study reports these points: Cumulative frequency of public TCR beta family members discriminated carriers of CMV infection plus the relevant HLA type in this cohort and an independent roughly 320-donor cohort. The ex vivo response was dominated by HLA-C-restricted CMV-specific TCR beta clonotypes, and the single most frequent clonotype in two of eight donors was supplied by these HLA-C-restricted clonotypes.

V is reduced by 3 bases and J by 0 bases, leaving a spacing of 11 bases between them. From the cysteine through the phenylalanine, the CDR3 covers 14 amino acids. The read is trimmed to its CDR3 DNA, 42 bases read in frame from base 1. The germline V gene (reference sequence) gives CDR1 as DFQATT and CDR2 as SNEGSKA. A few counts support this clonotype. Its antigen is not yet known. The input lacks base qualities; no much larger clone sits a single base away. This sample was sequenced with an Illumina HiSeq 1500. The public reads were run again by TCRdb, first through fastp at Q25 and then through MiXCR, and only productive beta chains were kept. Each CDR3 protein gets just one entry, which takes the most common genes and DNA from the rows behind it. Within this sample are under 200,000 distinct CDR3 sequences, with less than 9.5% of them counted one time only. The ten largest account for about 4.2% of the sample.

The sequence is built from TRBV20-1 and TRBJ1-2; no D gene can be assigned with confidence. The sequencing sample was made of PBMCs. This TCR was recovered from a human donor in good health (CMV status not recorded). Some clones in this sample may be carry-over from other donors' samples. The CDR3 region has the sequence CSASGQRTNYGYTF. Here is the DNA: TGCAGTGCTAGTGGGCAGAGAACTAACTATGGCTACACCTTC.